This T cell receptor (beta chain) was recovered during a study of siplizumab effects on memory and regulatory T cells (dated by TCRdb to about 2019). In terms of the full investigation: The study examined how the anti-CD2 antibody siplizumab affects alloreactive T-cell subsets in allogeneic mixed lymphocyte reactions built from human PBMCs. Overall study outcomes, separate from this receptor: Because sequences at frequencies below about 10^-5 were poorly captured, only a minor fraction of alloreactive clones could be mapped back to unstimulated subsets. A naive or memory phenotype could not be assigned to roughly 75-97% of proliferating CD4+ or CD8+ clones. The suppressive function of proliferating Tregs from siplizumab cultures was not functionally confirmed. Unstimulated naive T cells appeared more diverse than memory T cells, and naive cells seemed to contribute substantially to the alloresponse. Siplizumab significantly lowered the cumulative frequency of alloreactive sequences that could be traced to unstimulated CD4+ memory T cells. Among mappable alloreactive CD4+ clones, the Treg-derived fraction averaged about 75% with siplizumab versus roughly 25% in control reactions.

TCRbeta CDR3 sequencing was performed on sorted unstimulated T cells and on proliferating T cells recovered from mixed lymphocyte reactions. Fresh whole blood from some eleven HLA-typed healthy donors was used to isolate PBMCs. A remark on this clone: The target of this receptor is not known. Per-nucleotide qualities are absent, and no much larger clonotype sits a single base away.

From the germline V gene, CDR1 is MNHNS and CDR2 is SASEGT. Trimming at the junction amounts to 6 bases on V and 5 bases on J, and the germline ends lie 7 bases apart. Reading from cysteine to phenylalanine, the CDR3 counts 12 amino acids. The retained sequence is limited to the CDR3, 36 bases, with the frame set at the first base. Library creation used the immunoSEQ multiplex PCR assay. Roughly 9.8 x 10^4 TCR templates per sample were assayed on the deep sequencing platform. Genomic DNA extracted from sorted T cells was used for TCRbeta CDR3 sequencing. As for the original processing: The R programming language was used for clonal analysis of the TCRbeta CDR3 data. Alloreactive CD4+ and CD8+ clones were identified by comparing unstimulated samples to CFSE-low samples taken after the reaction. By matching sequences to the repertoires of sorted unstimulated Treg and non-Treg cells, each alloreactive CD4+ clone was assigned a regulatory or non-regulatory origin. The table comes from immuneACCESS by way of TCRdb, which keeps in-frame sequences with V and J called. Part of the clones is missing from these tables; in studies checked, under half for an unresolved V gene and the rest for unknown reasons. The V and J calls and clone size come from that table; D and trimming were worked out from the DNA. In this sample the table shows some 97,000 clones, about nine tenths of which occur a single time. Around 2.6% of the sample is held by the ten biggest clonotypes.

This TCR derives from a human donor in good health. Some clones in this sample may be carry-over from other donors' samples. Material for sequencing was CD4+ T cells sorted from blood. This chain joins TRBV6-1 to TRBJ1-4; no D segment can be confidently identified. The nucleotide sequence is TGTGCCAGCAGATTTCAAAATGAAAAACTGTTTTTT. Its protein reads: CASRFQNEKLFF.